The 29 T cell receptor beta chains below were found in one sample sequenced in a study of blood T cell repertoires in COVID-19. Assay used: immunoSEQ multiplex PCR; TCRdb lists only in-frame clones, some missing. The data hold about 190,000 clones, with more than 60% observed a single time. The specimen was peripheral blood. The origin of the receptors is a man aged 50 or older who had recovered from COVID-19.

In DNA form, the CDR3 reads TGTGCCAGCAGTGGGAGACAGGCAGGTCCCACAACTAATGAAAAACTGTTTTTT. This sequence encodes CASSGRQAGPTTNEKLFF. This rearrangement joins TRBV25-1 to TRBJ1-4; TRBD1 is a possible D gene (6 bases). Deletions cut 4 bases from V and 0 bases from J, with 18 bases between. Germline V gene data show CDR1 as MGHDK and CDR2 as SYGVNS. CDR3 size: 18 residues. Variable domain in full (rest from reference TRBV25-1 and TRBJ1-4): EADIYQTPRYLVIGTGKKITLECSQTMGHDKMYWYQQDPGMELHLIHYSYGVNSTEKGDLSSESTVSRIRTEHFPLTLESARPSHTSQYLCASSGRQAGPTTNEKLFFGSGTQLSVL.

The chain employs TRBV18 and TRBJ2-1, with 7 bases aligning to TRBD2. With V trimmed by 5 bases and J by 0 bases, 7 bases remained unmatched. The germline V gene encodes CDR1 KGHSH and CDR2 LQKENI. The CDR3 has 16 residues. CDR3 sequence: CASSSERDRSYNEQFF. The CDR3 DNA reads TGTGCCAGCTCATCAGAGCGGGATCGCTCCTACAATGAGCAGTTCTTC.

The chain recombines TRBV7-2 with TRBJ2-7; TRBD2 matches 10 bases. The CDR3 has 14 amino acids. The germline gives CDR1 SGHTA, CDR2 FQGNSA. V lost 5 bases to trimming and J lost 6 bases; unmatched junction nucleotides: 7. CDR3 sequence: CASSPTSGNGEQYF. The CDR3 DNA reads TGTGCCAGCAGCCCAACTAGCGGGAATGGCGAGCAGTACTTC.

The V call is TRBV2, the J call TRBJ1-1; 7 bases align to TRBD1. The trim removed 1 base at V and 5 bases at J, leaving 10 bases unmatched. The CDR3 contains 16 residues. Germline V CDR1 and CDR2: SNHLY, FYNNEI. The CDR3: CASSEGWTGRGTEAFF. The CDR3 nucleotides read TGTGCCAGCAGTGAAGGGTGGACAGGCCGAGGGACTGAAGCTTTCTTT.

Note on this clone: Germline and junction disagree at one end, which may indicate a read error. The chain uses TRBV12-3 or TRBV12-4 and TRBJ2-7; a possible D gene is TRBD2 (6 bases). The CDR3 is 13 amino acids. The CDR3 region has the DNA TGTGCCAGTAGTTCCGGGAGTCTTAACGAGCAGTACTTC. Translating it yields CASSSGSLNEQYF.

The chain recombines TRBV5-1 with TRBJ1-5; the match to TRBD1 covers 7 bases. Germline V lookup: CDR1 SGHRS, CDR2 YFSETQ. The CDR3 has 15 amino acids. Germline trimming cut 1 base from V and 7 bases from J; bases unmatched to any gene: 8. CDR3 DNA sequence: TGCGCCAGCAGCTTGACTACAGGGGCGCAGCAGCCCCAGCATTTT. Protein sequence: CASSLTTGAQQPQHF.

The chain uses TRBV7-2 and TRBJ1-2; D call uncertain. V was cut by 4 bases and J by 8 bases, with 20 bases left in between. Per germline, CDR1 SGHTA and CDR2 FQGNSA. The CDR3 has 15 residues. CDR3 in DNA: TGTGCCAGCAGCTCCTCGGGTCGTACGGGAAAGGGCTACACCTTC. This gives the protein CASSSSGRTGKGYTF.

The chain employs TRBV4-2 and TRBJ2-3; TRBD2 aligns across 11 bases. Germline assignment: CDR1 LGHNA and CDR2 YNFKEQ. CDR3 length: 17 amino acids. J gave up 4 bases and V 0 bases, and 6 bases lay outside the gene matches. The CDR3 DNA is TGTGCCAGCAGCCAAGATACTAGCGGGAGTAGGGCAGATACGCAGTATTTT. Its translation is CASSQDTSGSRADTQYF.

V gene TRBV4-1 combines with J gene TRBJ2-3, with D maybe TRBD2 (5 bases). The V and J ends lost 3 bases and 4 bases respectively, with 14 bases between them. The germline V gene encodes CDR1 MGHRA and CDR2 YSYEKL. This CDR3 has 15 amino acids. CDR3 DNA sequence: TGCGCCAGCAGCCAGCGTACTAGTTCTTCAGATACGCAGTATTTT. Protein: CASSQRTSSSDTQYF.

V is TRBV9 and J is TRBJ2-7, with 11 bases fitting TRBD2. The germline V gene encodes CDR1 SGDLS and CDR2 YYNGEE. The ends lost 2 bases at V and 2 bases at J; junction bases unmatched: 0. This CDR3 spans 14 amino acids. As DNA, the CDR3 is TGTGCCAGCAGCGTTAGCGGGAGGGCCTACGAGCAGTACTTC. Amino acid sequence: CASSVSGRAYEQYF.

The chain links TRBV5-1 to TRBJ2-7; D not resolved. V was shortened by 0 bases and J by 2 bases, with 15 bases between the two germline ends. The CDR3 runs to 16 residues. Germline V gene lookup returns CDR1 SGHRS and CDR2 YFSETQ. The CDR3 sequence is CASSLVGPEPTYEQYF. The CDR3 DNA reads TGCGCCAGCAGCTTGGTCGGTCCGGAGCCCACCTACGAGCAGTACTTC.

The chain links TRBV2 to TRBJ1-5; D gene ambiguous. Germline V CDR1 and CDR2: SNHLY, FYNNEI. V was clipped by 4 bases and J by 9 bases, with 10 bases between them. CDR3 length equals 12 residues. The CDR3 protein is CASSGTYWPQHF. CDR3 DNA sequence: TGTGCCAGCAGTGGAACCTATTGGCCCCAGCATTTT.

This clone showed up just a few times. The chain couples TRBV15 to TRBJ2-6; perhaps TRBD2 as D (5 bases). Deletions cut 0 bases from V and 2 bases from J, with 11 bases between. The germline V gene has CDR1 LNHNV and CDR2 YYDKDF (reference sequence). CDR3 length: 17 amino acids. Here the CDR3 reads CATSRDQVGAGANVLTF. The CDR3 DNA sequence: TGTGCCACCAGCAGAGATCAGGTCGGGGCTGGGGCCAACGTCCTGACTTTC.

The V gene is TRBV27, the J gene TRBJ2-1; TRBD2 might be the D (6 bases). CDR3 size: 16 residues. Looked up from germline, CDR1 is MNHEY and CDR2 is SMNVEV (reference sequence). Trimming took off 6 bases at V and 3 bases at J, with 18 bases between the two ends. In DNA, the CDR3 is TGTGCCAGCAGCCCGCGAGAGACTAGAGGCTACAATGAGCAGTTCTTC. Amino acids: CASSPRETRGYNEQFF.

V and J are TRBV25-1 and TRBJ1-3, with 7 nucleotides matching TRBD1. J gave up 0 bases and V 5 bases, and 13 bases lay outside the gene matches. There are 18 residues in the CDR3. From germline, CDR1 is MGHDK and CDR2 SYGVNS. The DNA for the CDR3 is TGTGCCAGCAGTCAAACGGGGATTACAGGGGTCTCTGGAAACACCATATATTTT. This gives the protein CASSQTGITGVSGNTIYF.

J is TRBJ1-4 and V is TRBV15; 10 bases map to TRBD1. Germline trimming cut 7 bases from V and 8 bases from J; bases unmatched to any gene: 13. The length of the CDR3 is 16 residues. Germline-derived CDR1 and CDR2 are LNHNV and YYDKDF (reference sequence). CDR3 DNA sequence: TGTGCCACCAACGAAGAGAGGGACAGGGGTAACGAAAAACTGTTTTTT. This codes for CATNEERDRGNEKLFF.

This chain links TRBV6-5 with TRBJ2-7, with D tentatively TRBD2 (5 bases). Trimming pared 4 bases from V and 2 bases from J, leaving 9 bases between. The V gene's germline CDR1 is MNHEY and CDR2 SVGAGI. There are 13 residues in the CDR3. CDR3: CASSSGVTYEQYF. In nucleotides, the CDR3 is TGTGCCAGCAGTTCCGGGGTTACCTACGAGCAGTACTTC.

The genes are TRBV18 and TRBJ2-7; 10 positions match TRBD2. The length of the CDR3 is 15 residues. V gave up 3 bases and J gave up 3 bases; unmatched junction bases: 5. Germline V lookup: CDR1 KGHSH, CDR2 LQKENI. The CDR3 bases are TGTGCCAGCTCACCGGCTAGCGGGAGTGGCTACGAGCAGTACTTC. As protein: CASSPASGSGYEQYF.

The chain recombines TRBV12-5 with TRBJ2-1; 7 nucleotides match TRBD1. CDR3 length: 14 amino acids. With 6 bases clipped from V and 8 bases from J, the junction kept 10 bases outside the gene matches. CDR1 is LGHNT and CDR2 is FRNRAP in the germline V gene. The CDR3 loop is CASGGKGGGDEQFF. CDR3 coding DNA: TGTGCTAGTGGAGGGAAAGGGGGCGGAGATGAGCAGTTCTTC.

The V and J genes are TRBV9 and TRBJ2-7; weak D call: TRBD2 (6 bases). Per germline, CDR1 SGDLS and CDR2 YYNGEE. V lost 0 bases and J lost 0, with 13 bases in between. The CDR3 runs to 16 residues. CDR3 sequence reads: CASSVAGSGTSYEQYF. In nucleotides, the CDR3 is TGTGCCAGCAGCGTAGCCGGTAGCGGAACCTCCTACGAGCAGTACTTC. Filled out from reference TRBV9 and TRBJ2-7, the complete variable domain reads DSGVTQTPKHLITATGQRVTLRCSPRSGDLSVYWYQQSLDQGLQFLIQYYNGEERAKGNILERFSAQQFPDLHSELNLSSLELGDSALYFCASSVAGSGTSYEQYFGPGTRLTVT.

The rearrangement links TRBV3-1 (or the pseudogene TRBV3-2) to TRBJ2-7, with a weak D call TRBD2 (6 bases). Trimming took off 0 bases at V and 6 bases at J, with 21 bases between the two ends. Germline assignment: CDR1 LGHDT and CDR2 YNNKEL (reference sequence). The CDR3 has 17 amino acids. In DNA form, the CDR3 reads TGTGCCAGCAGCCAAGAGCGGGGCACCGCGGTACTTCGCGAGCAGTACTTC. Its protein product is CASSQERGTAVLREQYF.

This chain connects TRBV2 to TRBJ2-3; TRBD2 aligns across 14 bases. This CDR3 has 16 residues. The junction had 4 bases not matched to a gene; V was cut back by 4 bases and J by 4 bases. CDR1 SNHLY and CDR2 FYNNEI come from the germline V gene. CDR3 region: CASSGGLAGAADTQYF. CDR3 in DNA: TGTGCCAGCAGTGGGGGACTAGCGGGAGCCGCAGATACGCAGTATTTT.

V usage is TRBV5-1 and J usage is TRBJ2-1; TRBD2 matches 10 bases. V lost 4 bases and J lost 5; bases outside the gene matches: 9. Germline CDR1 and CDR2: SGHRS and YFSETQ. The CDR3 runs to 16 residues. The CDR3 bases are TGCGCCAGCAGCCTTGCCTTAGCGGGAGGCGACAATGAGCAGTTCTTC. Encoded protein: CASSLALAGGDNEQFF. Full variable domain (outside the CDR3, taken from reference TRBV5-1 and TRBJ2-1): KAGVTQTPRYLIKTRGQQVTLSCSPISGHRSVSWYQQTPGQGLQFLFEYFSETQRNKGNFPGRFSGRQFSNSRSEMNVSTLELGDSALYLCASSLALAGGDNEQFFGPGTRLTVL.

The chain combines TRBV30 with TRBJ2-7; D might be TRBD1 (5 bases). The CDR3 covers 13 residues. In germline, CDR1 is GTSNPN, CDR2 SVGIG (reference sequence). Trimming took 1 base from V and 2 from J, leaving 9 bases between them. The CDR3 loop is CAWSDGAAYEQYF. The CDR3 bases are TGTGCCTGGAGTGATGGGGCCGCCTACGAGCAGTACTTC.

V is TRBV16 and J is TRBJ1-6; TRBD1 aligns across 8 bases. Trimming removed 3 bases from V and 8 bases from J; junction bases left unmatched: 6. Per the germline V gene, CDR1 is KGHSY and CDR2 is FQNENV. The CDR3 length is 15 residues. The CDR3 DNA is TGTGCCAGCAGCCACTGGACAGGGCTGGATTCACCCCTCCACTTT. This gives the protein CASSHWTGLDSPLHF. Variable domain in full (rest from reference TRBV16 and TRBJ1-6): GEEVAQTPKHLVRGEGQKAKLYCAPIKGHSYVFWYQQVLKNEFKFLISFQNENVFDETGMPKERFSAKCLPNSPCSLEIQATKLEDSAVYFCASSHWTGLDSPLHFGNGTRLTVT.

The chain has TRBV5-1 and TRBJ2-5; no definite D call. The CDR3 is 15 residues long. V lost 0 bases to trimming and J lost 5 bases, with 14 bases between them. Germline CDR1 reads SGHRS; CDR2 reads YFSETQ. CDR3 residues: CASSLDFLPSETQYF. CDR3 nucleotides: TGCGCCAGCAGCTTGGACTTCCTTCCCTCGGAGACCCAGTACTTC.

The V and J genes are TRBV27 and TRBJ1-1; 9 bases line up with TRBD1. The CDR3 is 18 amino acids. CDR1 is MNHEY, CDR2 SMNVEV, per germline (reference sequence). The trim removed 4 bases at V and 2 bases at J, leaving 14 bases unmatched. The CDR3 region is CASSSPPDRGKGNTEAFF. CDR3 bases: TGTGCCAGCAGTTCCCCCCCCGACAGGGGGAAAGGAAACACTGAAGCTTTCTTT.

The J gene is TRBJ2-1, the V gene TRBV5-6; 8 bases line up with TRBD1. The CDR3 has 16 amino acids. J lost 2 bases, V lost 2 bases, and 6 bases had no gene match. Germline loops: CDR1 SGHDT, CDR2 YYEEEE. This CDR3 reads CASSLYDRGPYNEQFF. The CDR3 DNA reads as TGTGCCAGCAGCTTATATGACAGGGGTCCCTACAATGAGCAGTTCTTC.

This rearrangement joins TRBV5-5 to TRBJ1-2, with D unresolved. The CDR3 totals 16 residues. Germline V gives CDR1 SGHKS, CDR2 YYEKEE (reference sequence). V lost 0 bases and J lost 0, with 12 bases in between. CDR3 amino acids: CASSLGLGVPNYGYTF. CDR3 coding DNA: TGTGCCAGCAGCTTGGGTCTGGGAGTCCCTAACTATGGCTACACCTTC.